A single sample is the source of the 28 T cell receptor beta chains below, sequenced in a study of shared clonotypes between healthy human individuals. Selected positively for CCR7 and CD45RO-negative, naive CD8 cells excluded terminally differentiated effector memory CD45RA+ cells. Here immunoSEQ multiplex PCR was the method, and the copy in TCRdb shows in-frame clones only, minus some. This table has about 2.1 million clones, just under 95% appearing once. Source material: naive CD8+ T cells from PBMCs. The receptors were gathered from a man between 18 and 35 years old in good health. Some clones in this sample may be carry-over from other donors' samples.

The chain couples TRBV4-3 to TRBJ2-2; D is perhaps TRBD2 (6 bases). The CDR3 covers 15 residues. Germline V gene lookup returns CDR1 LGHNA and CDR2 YSLEER. V was clipped by 0 bases and J by 5 bases, with 10 bases between them. Here the CDR3 DNA reads TGCGCCAGCAGCCAAGATCGGAGGGTGACCGGGGAGCTGTTTTTT. Its protein product is CASSQDRRVTGELFF.

V gene TRBV7-9 combines with J gene TRBJ2-5, with 7 bases identical to TRBD1. Losses at the gene ends were 4 bases for V and 4 bases for J; bases not matched to a gene: 9. Per germline, CDR1 SEHNR and CDR2 FQNEAQ (reference sequence). CDR3 size: 15 residues. The CDR3 region has the DNA TGTGCCAGCAGCTCTCCCGACAGGGATCGAGAGACCCAGTACTTC. Its protein is CASSSPDRDRETQYF. The full variable domain, its missing parts supplied by reference TRBV7-9 and TRBJ2-5, is DTGVSQNPRHKITKRGQNVTFRCDPISEHNRLYWYRQTLGQGPEFLTYFQNEAQLEKSRLLSDRFSAERPKGSFSTLEIQRTEQGDSAMYLCASSSPDRDRETQYFGPGTRLLVL.

This chain links TRBV7-8 with TRBJ1-5, with a possible D match to TRBD1 (6 bases). From germline, CDR1 is SGHVS and CDR2 FQNEAQ. V was pared by 6 bases and J by 7 bases, with 16 bases between. This CDR3 contains 14 residues. The CDR3 DNA follows: TGTGCCAGCAGTAAACAGGGAGGATGGCAGCCCCAGCATTTT. Its protein is CASSKQGGWQPQHF.

This chain links TRBV10-2 with TRBJ1-1; no firm D call. Germline CDR1 and CDR2: WSHSY and SAAADI. V gave up 1 base and J gave up 1 base, with 22 bases separating them. The CDR3 has 19 amino acids. The CDR3 nucleotides are TGCGCCAGCAGTGAGTTGAGATTGGGAGGCCCAAGGGAGAACACTGAAGCTTTCTTT. It codes for CASSELRLGGPRENTEAFF.

This chain joins TRBV6-1 and TRBJ1-5; D is possibly TRBD1 (6 bases). Trimming took off 2 bases at V and 7 bases at J, with 18 bases between the two ends. Germline V gene sequence: CDR1 MNHNS, CDR2 SASEGT. The CDR3 sequence is 16 residues long. As DNA, the CDR3 is TGTGCCAGCAGTGAAAAGAGTGGGGGCCCGGGACAGCCCCAGCATTTT. Translation gives CASSEKSGGPGQPQHF.

In its sample, this clone was seen once. This chain joins TRBV6-1 and TRBJ2-7; TRBD1 agrees at 8 bases. The CDR3 spans 13 residues. V lost 6 bases, J lost 5 bases, and 6 bases stayed unmatched. The germline V gene encodes CDR1 MNHNS and CDR2 SASEGT. The CDR3: CASRATGENEQYF. The CDR3 bases are TGTGCCAGCAGGGCGACAGGGGAGAACGAGCAGTACTTC.

With regard to this clone: This CDR3 is also generated by other DNA sequences in the sample. The chain joins TRBV27 to TRBJ2-1; tentatively, D is TRBD1 (6 bases). Germline V gene sequence: CDR1 MNHEY, CDR2 SMNVEV (reference sequence). CDR3 length: 13 residues. V was pared by 5 bases and J by 7 bases, with 12 bases between. This CDR3 reads CASSLGQNNEQFF. In DNA form, the CDR3 reads TGTGCCAGCAGTCTCGGACAGAATAATGAGCAGTTCTTC.

The chain's CDR3 is CATDRAPIGYEQYF. The CDR3 bases are TGTGCCACTGACCGGGCCCCCATCGGGTACGAGCAGTACTTC. This sequence joins TRBV28 and TRBJ2-7; D is uncertain. The CDR3 has 14 amino acids. Trimming took off 10 bases at V and 4 bases at J, with 20 bases between the two ends. Germline lookup yields CDR1 MDHEN and CDR2 SYDVKM.

The chain recombines TRBV6-1 with TRBJ2-1, with D hard to call. V was clipped by 6 bases and J by 7 bases, with 13 bases between them. CDR1 MNHNS and CDR2 SASEGT come from the germline V gene. The CDR3 sequence is 13 residues long. The CDR3 DNA sequence: TGTGCCAGCAGCAAGGTCTCCGGAAATGAGCAGTTCTTC. The encoded protein is CASSKVSGNEQFF.

The chain combines TRBV4-2 with TRBJ2-7, with no clear D. V was cut by 1 base and J by 6 bases, with 16 bases left in between. The germline V gene encodes CDR1 LGHNA and CDR2 YNFKEQ. This CDR3 contains 15 residues. CDR3 DNA sequence: TGTGCCAGCAGCCAAGCAGCGCAGGTTCTCGGCGAGCAGTACTTC. The encoded protein is CASSQAAQVLGEQYF.

J is TRBJ2-7 and V is TRBV7-6; D gene unclear. Germline V gives CDR1 SGHVS, CDR2 FNYEAQ. CDR3 length: 13 amino acids. V was trimmed by 5 bases and J by 2 bases, leaving 10 bases between them. The CDR3 sequence is CASSQDPAYEQYF. The CDR3 bases are TGTGCCAGCAGCCAGGACCCCGCCTACGAGCAGTACTTC. The full variable domain, rest sourced from reference TRBV7-6 and TRBJ2-7, is GAGVSQSPRYKVTKRGQDVALRCDPISGHVSLYWYRQALGQGPEFLTYFNYEAQQDKSGLPNDRFSAERPEGSISTLTIQRTEQRDSAMYRCASSQDPAYEQYFGPGTRLTVT.

The chain couples TRBV7-9 to TRBJ2-1, with D uncertain. V lost 4 bases and J lost 9, with 10 bases in between. CDR3 length: 12 residues. Germline values: CDR1 SEHNR, CDR2 FQNEAQ (reference sequence). CDR3 protein: CASSWPNTEQFF. The CDR3 region has the DNA TGTGCCAGCAGCTGGCCTAATACTGAGCAGTTCTTC.

The rearrangement joins TRBV28 to TRBJ1-1; 9 positions agree with TRBD1. The J segment lost 3 bases and the V segment lost 4 bases, leaving 12 bases of the junction unmatched. This CDR3 has 17 residues. Germline lookup yields CDR1 MDHEN and CDR2 SYDVKM. The CDR3 sequence is CASSWSPGQGPDTEAFF. CDR3 DNA sequence: TGTGCCAGCAGTTGGTCCCCGGGACAGGGTCCGGACACTGAAGCTTTCTTT.

The rearrangement uses TRBV13 and TRBJ2-3, with 8 bases that match TRBD2. Trimming took 5 bases from V and 1 from J; bases not matched to a gene: 5. In germline, CDR1 is PRHDT, CDR2 FYEKMQ (reference sequence). This CDR3 is 15 amino acids long. The CDR3 loop reads CASSPRGGGTDTQYF. In DNA form, the CDR3 reads TGTGCCAGCAGCCCCCGGGGGGGTGGCACAGATACGCAGTATTTT.

This rearrangement joins TRBV19 to TRBJ1-1; D unclear. Trimming stripped 4 bases from V and 6 bases from J, with 9 bases between. The CDR3 is 12 amino acids. CDR1 and CDR2 from the germline V gene are LNHDA and SQIVND (reference sequence). The CDR3 sequence: CASSTGGSEAFF. DNA of the CDR3: TGTGCCAGTAGTACGGGAGGATCTGAAGCTTTCTTT.

This clone was seen a handful of times. The rearrangement joins TRBV30 to TRBJ1-5, with D possibly matching TRBD1 (5 bases). V was cut by 8 bases and J by 2 bases, with 10 bases left in between. Germline V gene sequence: CDR1 GTSNPN, CDR2 SVGIG (reference sequence). The length of the CDR3 is 12 residues. The CDR3 DNA sequence: TGTGCCGGGGGGTGGGGCAATCAGCCCCAGCATTTT. Translating it yields CAGGWGNQPQHF.

The genes are TRBV11-2 and TRBJ1-2, with D uncertain. The V gene's germline CDR1 is SGHAT and CDR2 FQNNGV. Trimming left V 1 base short and J 2 bases short, with 17 bases between. The CDR3 loop spans 17 amino acids. In DNA, the CDR3 is TGTGCCAGCAGCTTAGCCATTTCAACTTATCAGAACTATGGCTACACCTTC. Its translation: CASSLAISTYQNYGYTF.

Details on this clone: This sample includes further DNA sequences coding for the same CDR3. The CDR3: CASSVGRTNYNEQFF. CDR3 sequence (DNA): TGTGCCAGCAGCGTAGGACGGACAAACTACAATGAGCAGTTCTTC. The chain recombines TRBV9 with TRBJ2-1; perhaps TRBD1 as D (5 bases). The CDR3 has 15 amino acids. Between the trimmed V and J ends, which lost 0 bases and 3 bases, there was a span of 10 bases. CDR1 SGDLS and CDR2 YYNGEE come from the germline V gene.

The chain uses TRBV6-5 and TRBJ1-2; D gene unclear. The CDR3 has 14 amino acids. V was pared by 2 bases and J by 0 bases, with 7 bases between. Germline V gene data show CDR1 as MNHEY and CDR2 as SVGAGI. CDR3 sequence: CASSYDQANYGYTF. For the CDR3, the DNA is TGTGCCAGCAGTTACGACCAAGCTAACTATGGCTACACCTTC.

The CDR3 protein is CASSEALRGENEKLFF. The CDR3 bases are TGTGCCAGCAGTGAAGCGCTTCGGGGGGAGAATGAAAAACTGTTTTTT. The chain links TRBV2 to TRBJ1-4; a weak D match, TRBD1 (5 bases). The V end lost 0 bases, the J end lost 5 bases, and 13 bases lay between the germline ends. The CDR3 extends over 16 amino acids. Germline V gene data show CDR1 as SNHLY and CDR2 as FYNNEI.

The chain joins TRBV6-1 to TRBJ2-2; D is perhaps TRBD1 or TRBD2 (5 bases each). Trimming left V 6 bases short and J 5 bases short, with 13 bases between. CDR3 length equals 14 residues. Germline-derived CDR1 and CDR2 are MNHNS and SASEGT. CDR3 amino acids: CASSPLGVTGELFF. CDR3 nucleotides: TGTGCCAGCAGCCCATTGGGGGTTACCGGGGAGCTGTTTTTT.

Note on this clone: In the same sample, other DNA sequences code for this CDR3. The chain recombines TRBV19 with TRBJ2-1, with D unresolved. The V end lost 3 bases, the J end lost 2 bases, and 11 bases lay between the germline ends. CDR1 and CDR2 from the germline V gene are LNHDA and SQIVND (reference sequence). CDR3 length equals 15 residues. In DNA, the CDR3 is TGTGCCAGTAGTATTGTTCCAGGACCCTACAATGAGCAGTTCTTC. Protein product: CASSIVPGPYNEQFF.

The DNA for the CDR3 is TGTGCCAGCCGTGAGTCGCTAGCCCCAGATACGCAGTATTTT. This translates into CASRESLAPDTQYF. The rearrangement joins TRBV7-9 to TRBJ2-3; a possible D gene is TRBD2 (5 bases). This CDR3 contains 14 residues. Germline CDR1 is SEHNR and CDR2 is FQNEAQ (reference sequence). V shed 8 bases and J shed 4 bases, with 16 bases lying between them.

The V call is TRBV6-5, the J call TRBJ1-1, with no clear D. The CDR3 is made up of 16 amino acids. CDR1 and CDR2 (germline): MNHEY, SVGAGI. The germline V and J ends were trimmed by 1 base and 0 bases, with 12 bases remaining between them. The CDR3 nucleotides are TGTGCCAGCAGTTACTTGGACGGAGCTATGAACACTGAAGCTTTCTTT. Its translation: CASSYLDGAMNTEAFF.

The chain has TRBV29-1 and TRBJ2-2, with D uncertain. The CDR3 has 12 amino acids. V was cut by 5 bases and J by 3 bases, with 7 bases left in between. Per the germline V gene, CDR1 is SQVTM and CDR2 is ANQGSEA. In DNA, the CDR3 is TGCAGCGTTTTTGGGGACACCGGGGAGCTGTTTTTT. Amino acids: CSVFGDTGELFF.

The chain employs TRBV6-6 and TRBJ1-5, with no clear D. CDR1 is MNHNY, CDR2 SVGAGI, per germline (reference sequence). The CDR3 extends over 13 amino acids. Trimming shortened V by 7 bases and J by 5 bases, and 12 bases separated the two germline ends. The CDR3 DNA is TGTGCCAGCACCTACTACACGTATCAGCCCCAGCATTTT. Residues: CASTYYTYQPQHF.

The chain links TRBV5-1 to TRBJ2-1; TRBD2 matches at 9 bases. The germline V gene has CDR1 SGHRS and CDR2 YFSETQ. Losses at the gene ends were 1 base for V and 3 bases for J; bases not matched to a gene: 2. The CDR3 contains 15 residues. CDR3 sequence reads: CASSLIAGDYNEQFF. The DNA of the CDR3 is TGCGCCAGCAGCTTGATAGCGGGAGACTACAATGAGCAGTTCTTC.

This clone has just one count. The chain has TRBV28 and TRBJ2-1; tentative D call: TRBD2 (5 bases). CDR1 is MDHEN, CDR2 SYDVKM, per germline. V was shortened by 6 bases and J by 15 bases, with 24 bases between the two germline ends. This CDR3 comprises 14 residues. The CDR3 sequence is CASRDVQLVPPRFF. Here the CDR3 DNA reads TGTGCCAGCAGGGACGTTCAACTAGTCCCCCCGCGGTTCTTC. The complete variable domain, with remaining parts taken from reference TRBV28 and TRBJ2-1, reads DVKVTQSSRYLVKRTGEKVFLECVQDMDHENMFWYRQDPGLGLRLIYFSYDVKMKEKGDIPEGYSVSREKKERFSLILESASTNQTSMYLCASRDVQLVPPRFFGPGTRLTVL.